The T cell receptor beta chain under discussion was sequenced for a study of post-analysis software for immune sequencing data. Notes on the study in general: Patients showed TRBV5-6, TRBV5-1 and TRBV20-1 among a handful of TRBV segments more frequent than in controls.

Sequencing libraries made from TCR beta cDNA carried unique molecular identifiers. MiXCR, applied by TCRdb to the PCR reads, yields one record per CDR3 protein. The profile shows roughly 170,000 distinct CDR3 sequences, approximately 28% of them singletons. The CDR3 is 14 amino acids. The germline V gene has CDR1 DFQATT and CDR2 SNEGSKA (reference sequence). Trimming took 6 bases from V and 7 from J, leaving 16 bases between them. This clonotype showed up just a few times. Its antigen is unknown. The V call is TRBV20-1, the J call TRBJ1-6, with D perhaps TRBD1 (6 bases). Sequenced input: blood. The sequence came from a girl aged 10 to 17 with multiple sclerosis. This CDR3 is CSALPQGPNSPLHF. Written as DNA, the CDR3 is TGCAGTGCCCTTCCACAGGGCCCGAATTCACCCCTCCACTTT.